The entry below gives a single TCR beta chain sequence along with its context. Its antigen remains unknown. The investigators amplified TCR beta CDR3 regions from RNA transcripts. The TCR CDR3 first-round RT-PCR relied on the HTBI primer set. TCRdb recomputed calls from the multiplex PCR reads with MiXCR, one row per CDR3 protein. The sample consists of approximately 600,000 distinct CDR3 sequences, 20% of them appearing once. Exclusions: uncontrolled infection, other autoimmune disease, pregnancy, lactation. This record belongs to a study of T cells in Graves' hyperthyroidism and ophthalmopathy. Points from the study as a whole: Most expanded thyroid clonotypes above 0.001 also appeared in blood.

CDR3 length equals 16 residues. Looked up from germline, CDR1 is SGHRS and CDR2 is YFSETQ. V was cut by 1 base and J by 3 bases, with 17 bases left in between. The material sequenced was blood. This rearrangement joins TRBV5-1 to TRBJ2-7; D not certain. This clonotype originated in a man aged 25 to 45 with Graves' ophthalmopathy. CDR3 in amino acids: CASSLFPPRSNYEQYF. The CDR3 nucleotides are TGCGCCAGCAGCTTGTTCCCCCCCAGGTCAAACTACGAGCAGTACTTC.